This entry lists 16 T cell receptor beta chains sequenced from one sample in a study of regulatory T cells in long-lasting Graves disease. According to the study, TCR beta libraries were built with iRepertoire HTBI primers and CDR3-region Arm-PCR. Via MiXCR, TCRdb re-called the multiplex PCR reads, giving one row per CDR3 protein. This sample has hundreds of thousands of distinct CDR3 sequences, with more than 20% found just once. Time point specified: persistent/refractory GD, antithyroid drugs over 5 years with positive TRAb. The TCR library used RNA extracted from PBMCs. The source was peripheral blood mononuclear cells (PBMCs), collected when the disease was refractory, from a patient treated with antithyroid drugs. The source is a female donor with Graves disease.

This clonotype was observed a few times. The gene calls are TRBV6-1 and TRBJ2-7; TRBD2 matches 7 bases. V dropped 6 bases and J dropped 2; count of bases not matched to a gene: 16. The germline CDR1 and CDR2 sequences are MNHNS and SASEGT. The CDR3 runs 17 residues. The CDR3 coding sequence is TGTGCCAGCAGCCCTGGGAGGGGAACAGTAATTCCCTACGAGCAGTACTTC. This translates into CASSPGRGTVIPYEQYF.

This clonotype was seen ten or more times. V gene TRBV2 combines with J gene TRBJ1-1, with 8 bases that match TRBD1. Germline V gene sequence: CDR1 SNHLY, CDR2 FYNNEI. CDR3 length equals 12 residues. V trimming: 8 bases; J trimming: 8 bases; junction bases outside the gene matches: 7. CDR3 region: CASEGQAGEAFF. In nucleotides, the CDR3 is TGTGCCAGCGAGGGACAGGCTGGAGAAGCTTTCTTT.

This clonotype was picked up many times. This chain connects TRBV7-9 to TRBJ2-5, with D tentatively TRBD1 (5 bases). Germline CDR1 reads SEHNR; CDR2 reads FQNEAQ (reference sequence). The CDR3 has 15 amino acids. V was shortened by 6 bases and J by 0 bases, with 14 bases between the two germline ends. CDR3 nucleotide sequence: TGTGCCAGCAGTCTAAGAGCAGGGTACCAAGAGACCCAGTACTTC. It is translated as CASSLRAGYQETQYF. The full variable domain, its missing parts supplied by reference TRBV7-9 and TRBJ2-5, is DTGVSQNPRHKITKRGQNVTFRCDPISEHNRLYWYRQTLGQGPEFLTYFQNEAQLEKSRLLSDRFSAERPKGSFSTLEIQRTEQGDSAMYLCASSLRAGYQETQYFGPGTRLLVL.

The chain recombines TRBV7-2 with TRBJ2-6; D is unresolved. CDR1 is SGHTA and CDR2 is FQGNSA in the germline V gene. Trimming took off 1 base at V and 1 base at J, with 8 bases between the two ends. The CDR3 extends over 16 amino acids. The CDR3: CASSLVKGSGANVLTF. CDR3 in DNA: TGTGCCAGCAGCTTAGTAAAGGGTTCTGGGGCCAACGTCCTGACTTTC. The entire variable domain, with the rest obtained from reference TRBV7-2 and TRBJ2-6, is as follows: GAGVSQSPSNKVTEKGKDVELRCDPISGHTALYWYRQSLGQGLEFLIYFQGNSAPDKSGLPSDRFSAERTGGSVSTLTIQRTQQEDSAVYLCASSLVKGSGANVLTFGAGSRLTVL.

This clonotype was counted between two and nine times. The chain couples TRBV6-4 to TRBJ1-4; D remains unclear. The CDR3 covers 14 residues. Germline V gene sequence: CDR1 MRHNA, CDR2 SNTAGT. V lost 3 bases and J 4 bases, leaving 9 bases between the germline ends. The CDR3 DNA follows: TGTGCCAGCAGTGAGCGACCGTTTAATGAAAAACTGTTTTTT. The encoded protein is CASSERPFNEKLFF.

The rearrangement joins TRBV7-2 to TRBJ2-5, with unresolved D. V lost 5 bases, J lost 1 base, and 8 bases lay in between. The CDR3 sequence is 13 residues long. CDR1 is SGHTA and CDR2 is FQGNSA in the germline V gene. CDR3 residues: CASSAAIQETQYF. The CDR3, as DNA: TGTGCCAGCAGCGCCGCGATCCAAGAGACCCAGTACTTC. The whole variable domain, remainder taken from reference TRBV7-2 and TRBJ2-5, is GAGVSQSPSNKVTEKGKDVELRCDPISGHTALYWYRQSLGQGLEFLIYFQGNSAPDKSGLPSDRFSAERTGGSVSTLTIQRTQQEDSAVYLCASSAAIQETQYFGPGTRLLVL.

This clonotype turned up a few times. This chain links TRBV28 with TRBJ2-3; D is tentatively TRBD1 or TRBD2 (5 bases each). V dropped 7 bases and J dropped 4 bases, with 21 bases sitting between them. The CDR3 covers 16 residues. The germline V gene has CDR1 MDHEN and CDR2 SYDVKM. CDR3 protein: CASNPEGTLDSDTQYF. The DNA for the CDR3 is TGTGCCAGCAACCCAGAAGGGACCCTCGATTCAGATACGCAGTATTTT.

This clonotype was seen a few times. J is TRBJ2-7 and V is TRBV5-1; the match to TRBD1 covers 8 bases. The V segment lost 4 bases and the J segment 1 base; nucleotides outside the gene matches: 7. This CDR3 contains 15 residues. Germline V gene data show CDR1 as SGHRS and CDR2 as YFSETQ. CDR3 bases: TGCGCCAGCAGCGCCTCAGGGGGCGTTTCCTACGAGCAGTACTTC. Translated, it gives CASSASGGVSYEQYF.

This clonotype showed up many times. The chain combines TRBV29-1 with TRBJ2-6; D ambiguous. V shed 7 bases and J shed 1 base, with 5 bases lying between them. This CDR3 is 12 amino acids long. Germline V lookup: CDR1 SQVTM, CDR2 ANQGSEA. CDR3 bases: TGCAGCGCCGGTTCTGGGGCCAACGTCCTGACTTTC. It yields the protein CSAGSGANVLTF. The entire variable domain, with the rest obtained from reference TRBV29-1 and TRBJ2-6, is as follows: SAVISQKPSRDICQRGTSLTIQCQVDSQVTMMFWYRQQPGQSLTLIATANQGSEATYESGFVIDKFPISRPNLTFSTLTVSNMSPEDSSIYLCSAGSGANVLTFGAGSRLTVL.

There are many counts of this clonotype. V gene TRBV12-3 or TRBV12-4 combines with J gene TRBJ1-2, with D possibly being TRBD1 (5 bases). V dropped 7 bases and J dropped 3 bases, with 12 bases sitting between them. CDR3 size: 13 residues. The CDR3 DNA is TGTGCCAGCACCAAAGGCAGGGACTATGGCTACACCTTC. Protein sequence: CASTKGRDYGYTF.

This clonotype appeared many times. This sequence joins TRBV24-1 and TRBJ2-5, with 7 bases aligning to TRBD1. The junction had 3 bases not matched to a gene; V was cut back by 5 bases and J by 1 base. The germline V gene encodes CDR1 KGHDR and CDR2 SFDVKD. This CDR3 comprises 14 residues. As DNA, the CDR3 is TGTGCCACCAGTGGGGACAGCTTCCAAGAGACCCAGTACTTC. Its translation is CATSGDSFQETQYF.

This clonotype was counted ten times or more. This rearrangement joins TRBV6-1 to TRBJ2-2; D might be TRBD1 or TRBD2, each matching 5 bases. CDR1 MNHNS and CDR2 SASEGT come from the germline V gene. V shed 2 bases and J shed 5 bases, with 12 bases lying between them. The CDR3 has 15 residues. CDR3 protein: CASSEHAGSTGELFF. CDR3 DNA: TGTGCCAGCAGTGAACACGCAGGGAGTACCGGGGAGCTGTTTTTT.

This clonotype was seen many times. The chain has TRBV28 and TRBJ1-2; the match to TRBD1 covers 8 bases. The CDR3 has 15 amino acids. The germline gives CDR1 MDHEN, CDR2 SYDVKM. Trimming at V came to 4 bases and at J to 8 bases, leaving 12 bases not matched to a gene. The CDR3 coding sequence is TGTGCCAGCAGTTCCTACCCGCAGGGGGCGGGAGGCTACACCTTC. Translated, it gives CASSSYPQGAGGYTF.

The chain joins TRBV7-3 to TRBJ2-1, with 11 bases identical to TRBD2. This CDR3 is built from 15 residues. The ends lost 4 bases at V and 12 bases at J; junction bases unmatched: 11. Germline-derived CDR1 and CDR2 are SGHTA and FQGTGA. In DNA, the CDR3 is TGTGCCAGCAGCTCCGGGACTAGCGGAGTTCTAAGGCAGTTCTTC. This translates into CASSSGTSGVLRQFF.

DNA for the CDR3: TGTGCCAGCAGCTTAGAATCGGGACCCGGCAATGAGCAGTTCTTC. Translated, it gives CASSLESGPGNEQFF. The chain employs TRBV7-2 and TRBJ2-1; D possibly uses TRBD1 or TRBD2 (5 bases each). CDR1 and CDR2 (germline): SGHTA, FQGNSA. Between the trimmed V and J ends, which lost 1 base and 6 bases, there was a span of 13 bases. The CDR3 length is 15 residues.

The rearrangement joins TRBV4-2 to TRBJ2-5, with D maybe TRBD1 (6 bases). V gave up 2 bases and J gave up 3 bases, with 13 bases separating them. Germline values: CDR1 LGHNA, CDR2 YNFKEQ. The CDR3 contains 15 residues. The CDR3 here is CASSQRLTGEETQYF. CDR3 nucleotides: TGTGCCAGCAGCCAAAGACTGACAGGAGAAGAGACCCAGTACTTC.